These 11 T cell receptor beta chains were sequenced from one sample in a study of blood T cell repertoires in COVID-19. Profiling relied on immunoSEQ multiplex PCR, and the TCRdb table lists in-frame clones only, not all of them. Here the sample spans tens of thousands of clones, 81% being singletons. The sequencing sample was made of peripheral blood. These receptor sequences come from a woman of 80 years or more with active or convalescent COVID-19.

This chain links TRBV19 with TRBJ1-5; D uncertain. Germline-derived CDR1 and CDR2 are LNHDA and SQIVND (reference sequence). The CDR3 loop spans 12 amino acids. The V gene lost 10 bases and the J gene lost 9 bases, with 16 bases spanning the gap. The CDR3 nucleotides read TGTGCCACCAACCCCCGAGCACGGCCCCAGCATTTT. Its translation is CATNPRARPQHF.

The chain couples TRBV6-6 to TRBJ2-7; TRBD1 agrees at 7 bases. CDR1 and CDR2 from the germline V gene are MNHNY and SVGAGI (reference sequence). The V segment lost 2 bases and the J segment 2 bases; nucleotides outside the gene matches: 6. This CDR3 comprises 15 residues. This CDR3 is CASSYPQGVAYEQYF. In nucleotides, the CDR3 is TGTGCCAGCAGTTACCCGCAGGGGGTCGCCTACGAGCAGTACTTC.

The chain combines TRBV10-2 with TRBJ1-3; 7 bases map to TRBD1. CDR3 length: 13 amino acids. Germline values: CDR1 WSHSY, CDR2 SAAADI. The trim removed 7 bases at V and 4 bases at J, leaving 4 bases unmatched. CDR3 sequence: CASKQGTGNTIYF. Here the CDR3 DNA reads TGCGCCAGCAAACAGGGGACGGGAAACACCATATATTTT.

The chain employs TRBV5-4 and TRBJ2-7; 8 nucleotides agree with TRBD2. Trimming took 4 bases from V and 4 from J; bases not matched to a gene: 13. CDR3 length equals 16 residues. Germline V CDR1 and CDR2: SGHNT, YYREEE (reference sequence). In DNA, the CDR3 is TGTGCCAGCAGCGCCGCGTTAGGAAGCGGGGGATACGAGCAGTACTTC. It codes for CASSAALGSGGYEQYF. The full variable domain, with the rest looked up from reference TRBV5-4 and TRBJ2-7, is ETGVTQSPTHLIKTRGQQVTLRCSSQSGHNTVSWYQQALGQGPQFIFQYYREEENGRGNFPPRFSGLQFPNYSSELNVNALELDDSALYLCASSAALGSGGYEQYFGPGTRLTVT.

The chain has TRBV12-3 or TRBV12-4 and TRBJ2-7, with 7 bases that match TRBD2. J was trimmed by 6 bases and V by 1 base; bases with no gene match: 3. The CDR3 spans 13 residues. The CDR3 protein is CASSLGGGTEQYF. CDR3 coding DNA: TGTGCCAGCAGTTTAGGGGGGGGAACCGAGCAGTACTTC.

The chain joins TRBV6-2 or TRBV6-3 to TRBJ2-5; D gene ambiguous. Germline V gene sequence: CDR1 MNHEY, CDR2 SVGEGT. This CDR3 has 11 amino acids. Trimming pared 5 bases from V and 5 bases from J, leaving 6 bases between. The CDR3 sequence is CASSISETQYF. As DNA, the CDR3 is TGTGCCAGCAGTATATCGGAGACCCAGTACTTC.

The chain combines TRBV18 with TRBJ2-1; TRBD2 matches at 10 bases. The ends lost 4 bases at V and 6 bases at J; junction bases unmatched: 12. This CDR3 comprises 17 residues. Germline V lookup: CDR1 KGHSH, CDR2 LQKENI. The DNA for the CDR3 is TGTGCCAGCTCACTCTCCGAGAGCGGGGGGGCGGTCAATGAGCAGTTCTTC. Translating gives CASSLSESGGAVNEQFF.

The chain joins TRBV7-6 to TRBJ2-1; TRBD1 matches at 7 bases. V lost 5 bases to trimming and J lost 1 base; unmatched junction nucleotides: 5. Germline CDR1 SGHVS, CDR2 FNYEAQ. CDR3 length equals 15 residues. The CDR3 DNA sequence: TGTGCCAGCAGCGAAGACAGGGCTTCCTACAATGAGCAGTTCTTC. Translating it yields CASSEDRASYNEQFF.

Only a few counts were recorded for this clone. V and J are TRBV12-3 or TRBV12-4 and TRBJ1-3; possible D gene TRBD1, 6 bases. This CDR3 region has 13 residues. The V end lost 6 bases, the J end lost 3 bases, and 9 bases lay between the germline ends. DNA for the CDR3: TGTGCCAGCAGCCCAGGGGTTGGAAACACCATATATTTT. It encodes CASSPGVGNTIYF.

The genes are TRBV19 and TRBJ1-5; D is undetermined. Germline values: CDR1 LNHDA, CDR2 SQIVND (reference sequence). There are 13 residues in the CDR3. V lost 3 bases and J 7 bases, leaving 10 bases between the germline ends. CDR3 region: CASSIEERQPQHF. The CDR3 nucleotides are TGTGCCAGTAGTATTGAGGAACGACAGCCCCAGCATTTT.

The chain joins TRBV28 to TRBJ1-6, with TRBD1 matching over 7 bases. The germline CDR1 and CDR2 sequences are MDHEN and SYDVKM. The CDR3 totals 16 residues. With 8 bases clipped from V and 0 bases from J, the junction kept 7 bases outside the gene matches. CDR3 sequence reads: CASWGQMYSYNSPLHF. The CDR3 bases are TGTGCCAGCTGGGGACAGATGTACTCCTATAATTCACCCCTCCACTTT.